This T cell receptor beta chain comes out of a study of persistence of HIV-infected CD4 T cells. Study-wide results and caveats: Degenerate expanded CDR3beta sequences were enriched among CMV- and Gag-responding cells.

Sequencing used immunoSEQ version 4 in survey mode. Measured with immunoSEQ multiplex PCR; TCRdb has only the in-frame clones, and not every one. This sample yields 35,000 to 55,000 clones, of which about nine tenths are seen a single time; about 2% belongs to the top ten. This CDR3 is built from 14 residues. V dropped 5 bases and J dropped 5; count of bases not matched to a gene: 6. The germline gives CDR1 SGHTA, CDR2 FQGNSA. Cells were stimulated nonspecifically with anti-CD3/anti-CD28 magnetic beads. Responding CD4+ T cells were sorted by upregulation of both CD40 ligand and CD69. CD8+ T cells were removed from PBMCs prior to stimulation. In regard to this clone: What it binds is unknown.

The sequences come from CD4+ T cells sorted from PBMCs after roughly 18-hour stimulation, collected from a patient who received antiretroviral therapy. The TCR sequence derives from an adult man with HIV who was CMV-seropositive. The V call is TRBV7-2, the J call TRBJ2-7; 10 positions agree with TRBD2. Here the CDR3 DNA reads TGTGCCAGCAGCCCATTAGCGGGGGGACACGAGCAGTACTTC. Translated, it gives CASSPLAGGHEQYF.